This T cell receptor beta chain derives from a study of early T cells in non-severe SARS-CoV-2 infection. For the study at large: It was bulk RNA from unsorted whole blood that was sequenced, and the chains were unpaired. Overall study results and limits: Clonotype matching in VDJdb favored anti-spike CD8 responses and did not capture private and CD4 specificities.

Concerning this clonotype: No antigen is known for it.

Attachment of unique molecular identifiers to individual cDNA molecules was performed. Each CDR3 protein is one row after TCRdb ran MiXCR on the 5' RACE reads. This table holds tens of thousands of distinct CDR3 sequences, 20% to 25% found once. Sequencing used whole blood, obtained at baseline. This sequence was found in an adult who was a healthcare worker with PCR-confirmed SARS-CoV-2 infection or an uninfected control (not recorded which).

The CDR3 DNA is TGTGCCAGCAGCAGACCGGGACAGGGGTTGGCTGAAGCTTTCTTT. Its translation: CASSRPGQGLAEAFF. The V call is TRBV12-3 or TRBV12-4, the J call TRBJ1-1; 10 bases map to TRBD1. V was clipped by 6 bases and J by 6 bases; unmatched bases: 10. The CDR3 covers 15 residues.